Listed below are T cell receptor beta chains from one sample, sequenced in a study of blood T cell repertoires in COVID-19. Profiled with immunoSEQ multiplex PCR; TCRdb holds only in-frame clones, not every one. The table includes approximately 190,000 clones, 80% to 85% detected once. The material sequenced was peripheral blood. The receptors here all came from a human donor in a cohort sampled during active COVID-19. Each CDR3 is given with its conserved first and last residue. Each record gives: CDR3 length, V gene, J gene, CDR3 protein.

14	TRBV29-1	TRBJ1-4	CSVDGTGGREKLFF
15	TRBV7-3	TRBJ2-2	CASSRGTANTGELFF
13	TRBV2	TRBJ1-2	CATSSGINYGYTF
14	TRBV5-1	TRBJ2-1	CASSPGGIYNEQFF
13	TRBV7-3	TRBJ2-5	CASRGGFLVAQYF
14	TRBV10-2	TRBJ2-1	CASNGRQGINEQFF
15	TRBV6-4	TRBJ1-5	CASSDSPFGDQPQHF
13	TRBV13	TRBJ1-1	CASSLGRGTEAFF
15	TRBV15	TRBJ1-1	CATSRGGQGNTEAFF
16	TRBV5-1	TRBJ2-2	CASSSSGQGGTGELFF
13	TRBV29-1	TRBJ2-1	CSVEGQGSNEQFF
17	TRBV10-3	TRBJ1-2	CAIGDRTGGAPNYGYTF
14	TRBV10-3	TRBJ1-4	CATQGSGTNEKLFF
12	TRBV6-1	TRBJ1-3	CASSELGNTIYF
15	TRBV18	TRBJ1-5	CASSEQGPQNQPQHF
17	TRBV5-1	TRBJ1-1	CASSPIRDNLRNTEAFF
15	TRBV3-1/TRBV3-2	TRBJ2-1	CASSQGLAGGLEQFF
16	TRBV7-2	TRBJ2-2	CASSLAFSGGPGELFF
15	TRBV5-1	TRBJ2-7	CASRKGGGTTYEQYF
13	TRBV7-9	TRBJ2-7	CASSSSQGREQYF
14	TRBV5-1	TRBJ1-2	CASSWGDRSHGYTF
14	TRBV5-1	TRBJ1-1	CASSSSGSDTEAFF
11	TRBV6-5	TRBJ1-1	CAQGTNTEAFF
13	TRBV5-4	TRBJ2-1	CASSLVGHHEQFF
16	TRBV11-2	TRBJ1-4	CASSLVTGTANEKLFF
14	TRBV21-1	TRBJ2-7	CASEPQGLSYEQYF
14	TRBV3-1/TRBV3-2	TRBJ1-2	CASSPRGLGSKPAF
15	TRBV18	TRBJ1-4	CASSPSGTSNEKLFF
13	TRBV2	TRBJ1-4	CASKRGTDEKLFF
14	TRBV6-5	TRBJ2-1	CASSPGGRYNEQFF
16	TRBV19	TRBJ2-2	CASSPQTGGNTGELFF
13	TRBV6-5	TRBJ1-5	CASNLDGDQPQHF
15	TRBV10-3	TRBJ2-1	CAISEISGGVGEQFF